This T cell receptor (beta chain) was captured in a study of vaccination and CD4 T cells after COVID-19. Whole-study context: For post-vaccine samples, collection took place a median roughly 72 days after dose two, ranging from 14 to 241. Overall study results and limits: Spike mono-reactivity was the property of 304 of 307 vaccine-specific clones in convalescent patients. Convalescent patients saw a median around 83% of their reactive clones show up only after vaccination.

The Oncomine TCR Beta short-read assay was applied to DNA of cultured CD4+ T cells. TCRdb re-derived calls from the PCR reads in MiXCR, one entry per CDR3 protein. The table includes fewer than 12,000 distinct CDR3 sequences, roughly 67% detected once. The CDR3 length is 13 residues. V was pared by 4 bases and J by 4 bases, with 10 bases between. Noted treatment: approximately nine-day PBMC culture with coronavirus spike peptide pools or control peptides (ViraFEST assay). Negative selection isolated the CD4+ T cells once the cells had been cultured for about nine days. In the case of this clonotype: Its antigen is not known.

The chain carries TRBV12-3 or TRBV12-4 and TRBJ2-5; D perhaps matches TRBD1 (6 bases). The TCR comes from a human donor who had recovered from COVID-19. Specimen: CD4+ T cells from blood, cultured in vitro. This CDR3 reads CASSSRDTETQYF. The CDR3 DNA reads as TGTGCCAGCAGTTCCAGGGACACAGAGACCCAGTACTTC.